This entry is about one T cell receptor (beta chain). Only in-frame clones appear in the TCRdb table, and some are missing; sequencing was by immunoSEQ multiplex PCR. The sample lists 550,000 to 700,000 clones, more than 70% occurring once. There are 13 residues in the CDR3. The ends were cut back, 1 base at V and 5 bases at J, with 8 bases in the middle. Germline V gives CDR1 MGHRA, CDR2 YSYEKL. The data originate from a study of shared clonotypes between healthy human individuals. In the CD4+ fraction, cells were divided into CD45RA+ naive and CD45RA-negative memory subsets. The gene calls are TRBV4-1 and TRBJ2-5, with D unresolved. The TCR comes from a woman in her twenties or thirties in good health. The sample was memory CD4+ T cells sorted from blood. Subset: CD45RA-negative fraction. CDR3 DNA sequence: TGCGCCAGCAGCCAAGGTCTGTCTGAGACCCAGTACTTC. Translated: CASSQGLSETQYF.